The T cell receptor (beta chain) under discussion was sequenced for a study of T cell responses to AZD1222 COVID-19 vaccine. General study results and limits: Spike-specific TCR breadth and depth grew following two AZD1222 doses. No day 14 peak samples; only post-peak repertoires were characterized. Baseline serostatus was positive in only 5 to 7 AZD1222 recipients. In a largely white British group with more females than males, clonal diversity was possibly underestimated.

The data were produced by immunoSEQ multiplex PCR, yet TCRdb's version contains in-frame clones alone and is incomplete. The table has about 82,000 clones, 70% to 90% seen once. Note on this clone: Antigen specificity is unknown.

Trimming at V came to 1 base and at J to 7 bases, leaving 9 bases not matched to a gene. Germline lookup yields CDR1 SGHTA and CDR2 FQGNSA. This CDR3 is 16 amino acids long. This TCR was sampled from an adult who received the AZD1222 COVID-19 vaccine. This chain joins TRBV7-2 and TRBJ2-5; TRBD2 agrees at 10 bases. This specimen was peripheral blood, taken 28 days after the second AZD1222 dose. CDR3 in DNA: TGTGCCAGCAGCTTAGACGGTAGCGGGGGGAGGGGGACCCAGTACTTC. Its translation is CASSLDGSGGRGTQYF.